Here is one T cell receptor beta chain with its context. Its antigen remains unidentified. The CDR3 extends over 15 amino acids. Trimming removed 0 bases from V and 0 bases from J, with 8 bases in between. The germline V gene has CDR1 SGHNT and CDR2 YYREEE (reference sequence). The record originates from a study of OX40 agonist ivuxolimab in advanced cancers. Sampled blood was obtained at baseline, cycle 4 day 1, and cycle 7 day 1. Study outcomes and limitations: Clonal expansion was seen in CD4+ and CD8+ blood T cells by week 6 at 0.1 to 3.0 mg/kg.

The data were produced by immunoSEQ multiplex PCR, yet TCRdb's version contains in-frame clones alone and is incomplete. The repertoire includes some 72,000 clones, around 91% of them detected once, and around 2.8% sits in the top ten. This TCR came from an adult with an advanced solid tumor such as melanoma, head and neck, liver or kidney cancer. The V call is TRBV5-4, the J call TRBJ2-3; D is possibly TRBD1 or TRBD2 (6 bases each). Here the sequenced sample was CD4+ or CD8+ T cells sorted from blood, taken in a trial of the OX40 agonist ivuxolimab. Written as DNA, the CDR3 is TGTGCCAGCAGCTTGGGGGGGGCTAGCACAGATACGCAGTATTTT. Protein sequence: CASSLGGASTDTQYF.